This paragraph covers one T cell receptor beta chain sequence. The antigen remains unidentified. The CDR3 loop spans 13 amino acids. This entry comes from a study of CXCR3-negative and CXCR3-positive naive CD8 T cells. Whole-study results and caveats: Fresh PBMCs were used in most assays, and CXCR3 expression partially decreased after cryopreservation. High diversity, comparable across both naive subsets, contrasted with much lower diversity in memory CD8+ cells. Similar TRBV-TRBJ gene usage was seen in naive CXCR3-negative and CXCR3-positive cells, but not in memory cells.

Investigators sorted each CD8+ T cell subset in triplicate, taking roughly 330,000 cells each time. All TRB cDNA libraries came from 5' RACE performed with UMI labels. TCRdb re-called the 5' RACE reads, yielding one record per CDR3 amino acid sequence without DNA. In all, the sample yields around 47,000 distinct CDR3 sequences. The receptor comes from a human donor in good health. Some clones in this sample may be carry-over from other donors' samples. Sequenced sample: memory CD8+ T cells from blood. The chain carries TRBV12-3 or TRBV12-4 and TRBJ1-2; TCRdb outputs TRBD1, but without DNA this stays unchecked. The CDR3 sequence: CASSVGTGGEDTF.